This TCR beta chain was captured in a study of CD8+ T cells in alopecia areata (dated by TCRdb to the late 2010s). Looking at the study overall: The treated patients, all with moderate-to-severe alopecia areata, were enrolled in an open-label pilot trial of oral tofacitinib given at 5 to 10 mg twice daily. Tofacitinib was administered for 6 to 18 months, and 6 months of follow-up off drug were then conducted to assess delayed response and recurrence. Human TCRbeta sequencing covered scalp tissue and sorted CD4+ and CD8+ peripheral blood T cells from patchy and totalis/universalis alopecia areata patients and healthy controls. Disease severity in treated patients was measured with the SALT score, which quantifies the percentage of affected scalp surface area. High-throughput TCRbeta sequencing was used to examine T cell clonal expansion in alopecia areata in both the C3H/HeJ mouse model and human patients. RNA came from the PAXgene miRNA kit for fixed scalp, the miRNeasy kit for PBMCs, and the RNeasy kit for mouse skin. TCRbeta CDR3 regions were amplified by immunoSEQ multiplex PCR using 35 Vbeta forward and 13 Jbeta reverse primers. Scalp clonality was compared across normal scalp (n=4), patchy alopecia areata scalp (n=8), and alopecia totalis/universalis scalp (n=8). Biopsies were taken from tofacitinib-treated patients at baseline and again at 4 and 24 weeks into treatment, and several of those patients also had a later scalp biopsy. Broad study findings and their caveats: Shared TCR sequences between patients were less evident than in mice, which may be partly attributable to HLA diversity in the patient population. During tofacitinib treatment, many expanded lesional clones remained in scalp and blood, and this persistence may partly explain relapse after treatment is stopped. Unlike mouse skin, where gammadelta T cells dominate, normal human skin contains resident alphabeta T cells that get sequenced too, which complicates analysis of the scalp TCR repertoire. With tofacitinib, both scalp clonality and the number of expanded CD8+ clones among the top 100 scalp clones went down significantly. Compared with normal scalp, lesional scalp, particularly in alopecia totalis/universalis, had higher clonality and more expanded CD8+ clones, which suggests antigenic drive. Because the treated cohort was small and had just a single nonresponder, larger studies are needed to establish links between baseline CD8+ expansion and response.

Library generation was performed with the immunoSEQ multiplex PCR assay. For TCR sequencing, RNA was extracted from every sample and reverse transcribed into cDNA to serve as template. SuperScript III was used to make first-strand cDNA, primed with a 2:1 mix of oligo-dT and random hexamers. A synthetic immune receptor repertoire was used to gauge amplification bias, and whatever bias remained was removed computationally. The authors' pipeline ran thus. Raw reads were preprocessed to remove errors, and CDR3 was defined according to IMGT conventions as the region from the conserved cysteine to phenylalanine. Clonality was computed as 1 minus the Shannon entropy, with the entropy normalized by log2 of the number of productive unique TCRs. Scalp TCRbeta sequences were cross-referenced with sorted blood CD4 and CD8 repertoires so that the CD4 or CD8 identity of scalp clones could be inferred. TCRdb took this table from immuneACCESS and kept in-frame rearrangements with V and J called. Such tables lack part of the clones; where checked against another copy, unresolved V genes explain under half of the gap, and the rest is unexplained. V and J calls and clone size are given by that table; D and trimming were obtained from the DNA. Present in this sample are approximately 210,000 clones, roughly 40% of which were seen just once. 2.6% of the sample lies in the top ten.

As to this clone: What antigen it recognizes has not been identified. Qualities for individual bases were not recorded, and no much larger clone is one base off.

Cut back by 4 bases and 4 bases, the V and J ends lie 17 bases apart. Counted from cysteine to phenylalanine, this CDR3 has 15 amino acids. Of all the DNA, just the CDR3 is kept, 45 bases in frame from base 1. From a lookup of the germline V gene, CDR1 and CDR2 are SGDLS and YYNGEE. Taken with the paper, the label for treatment or condition translates to: oral pan-JAK inhibitor, 5-10 mg twice daily. From alopecia areata patients, peripheral blood was collected along with lesional scalp punch biopsies. PBMCs were separated by density centrifugation and stained for CD3, CD4 and CD8, after which CD4+ and CD8+ T cells were sorted on a FACSAria.

The V and J segments used are TRBV9 and TRBJ1-1; tentative D gene TRBD1, with 6 bases matching. Sequenced here: CD4+ T cells sorted from blood, sampled at approximately week 39, from a patient treated with tofacitinib. This TCR was sampled from a human donor with alopecia areata. This receptor carries the CDR3 CASSLDSLPGTEAFF. The nucleotide sequence is TGTGCCAGCAGCTTGGACAGCTTACCAGGCACTGAAGCTTTCTTT.